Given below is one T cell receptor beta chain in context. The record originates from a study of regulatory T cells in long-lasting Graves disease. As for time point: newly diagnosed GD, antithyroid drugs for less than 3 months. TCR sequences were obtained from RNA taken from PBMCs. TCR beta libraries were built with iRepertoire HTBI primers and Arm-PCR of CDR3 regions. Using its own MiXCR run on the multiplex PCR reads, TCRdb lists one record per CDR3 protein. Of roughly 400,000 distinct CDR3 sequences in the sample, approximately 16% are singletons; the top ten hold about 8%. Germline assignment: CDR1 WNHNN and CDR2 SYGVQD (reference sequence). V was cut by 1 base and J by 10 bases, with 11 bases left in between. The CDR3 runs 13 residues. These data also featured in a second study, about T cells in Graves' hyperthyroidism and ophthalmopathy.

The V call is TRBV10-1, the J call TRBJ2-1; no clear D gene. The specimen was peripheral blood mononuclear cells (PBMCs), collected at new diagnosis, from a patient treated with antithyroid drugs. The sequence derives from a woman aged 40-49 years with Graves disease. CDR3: CASSEFRLGEQFF. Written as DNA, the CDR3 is TGCGCCAGCAGTGAGTTTCGTCTCGGGGAGCAGTTCTTC.